The subject of this entry is one T cell receptor beta chain. This sample is part of a study of blood T cell repertoires in COVID-19. Study-wide background: The United States, Italy and Spain were the sources of the acute and convalescent COVID-19 samples. From T cells, B-cell-depleted T cells, or PBMCs came the material, which was cDNA or gDNA.

Using immunoSEQ multiplex PCR, the repertoire was profiled, and TCRdb retains in-frame clones only, with some absent. The sample carries 250,000 to 400,000 clones, approximately 87% recorded once. This CDR3 region has 16 residues. Germline-derived CDR1 and CDR2 are ENHRY and SYGVKD. Losses at the gene ends were 1 base for V and 4 bases for J; bases not matched to a gene: 7. The chain employs TRBV10-3 and TRBJ1-1, with 9 nucleotides matching TRBD1. The receptor was isolated from a woman aged 25 to 39 with COVID-19, enrolled during active disease. Source material: peripheral blood. In nucleotides, the CDR3 is TGTGCCATCAGTGAGTGGTTAGGACAGGGGTTCACTGAAGCTTTCTTT. Amino acids: CAISEWLGQGFTEAFF.